Following are 20 T cell receptor beta chains from one sample sequenced in a study of cytomegalovirus exposure and HLA in healthy donors (dated by TCRdb to the late 2010s). Library preparation used the immunoSEQ multiplex PCR assay. This immuneACCESS table, as held by TCRdb, lists in-frame sequences with V and J called but not all clones. Of the missing ones, under half trace to an unresolved V gene in checked studies; the others have no known cause. For this sample the table gives 150,000 to 250,000 clones, of which 81% were detected only once. In total, the top ten clones hold roughly 1.2% of the sample. Sequencing used PBMCs. The receptors here all came from a woman aged 25 to 39 in good health and CMV-seronegative.

V gene TRBV6-1 combines with J gene TRBJ1-1; weak D call: TRBD1 (5 bases). CDR3 length: 15 amino acids. V lost 0 bases and J lost 4, with 12 bases in between. The V gene's germline CDR1 is MNHNS and CDR2 SASEGT. The CDR3 spells CASSEAQGTVTEAFF. The CDR3 DNA sequence: TGTGCCAGCAGTGAAGCGCAGGGAACAGTCACTGAAGCTTTCTTT.

The rearrangement links TRBV27 to TRBJ1-1, with TRBD1 matching over 9 bases. V lost 5 bases and J lost 3; bases outside the gene matches: 7. Germline loops: CDR1 MNHEY, CDR2 SMNVEV (reference sequence). This CDR3 contains 15 residues. CDR3 sequence (DNA): TGTGCCAGCAGTCGCAAATGGACAGGGGACACTGAAGCTTTCTTT. Amino acids: CASSRKWTGDTEAFF.

The chain employs TRBV5-1 and TRBJ1-2, with D tentatively TRBD1 (6 bases). The CDR3 runs to 14 residues. With 4 bases removed from V and 3 bases from J, the gap between germline ends came to 13 bases. Per germline, CDR1 SGHRS and CDR2 YFSETQ. The CDR3 DNA follows: TGCGCCAGCAGCCCCCGCAGGGGAGACTATGGCTACACCTTC. It encodes CASSPRRGDYGYTF. Drawing the rest from reference TRBV5-1 and TRBJ1-2, the complete variable domain is KAGVTQTPRYLIKTRGQQVTLSCSPISGHRSVSWYQQTPGQGLQFLFEYFSETQRNKGNFPGRFSGRQFSNSRSEMNVSTLELGDSALYLCASSPRRGDYGYTFGSGTRLTVV.

This rearrangement joins TRBV6-5 to TRBJ1-4; D gene unclear. The CDR3 length is 14 residues. Per germline, CDR1 MNHEY and CDR2 SVGAGI. The V end lost 0 bases, the J end lost 4 bases, and 6 bases lay between the germline ends. CDR3 protein: CASSYSGLNEKLFF. CDR3 DNA: TGTGCCAGCAGTTACTCTGGGCTTAATGAAAAACTGTTTTTT.

The gene calls are TRBV5-1 and TRBJ2-1, with a weak D call TRBD2 (5 bases). Looked up from germline, CDR1 is SGHRS and CDR2 is YFSETQ. CDR3 length: 18 residues. Trimming cost V 3 bases and J 0 bases, with 19 bases left between them. The CDR3 sequence: CASSWGAWQRSSYNEQFF. CDR3 DNA sequence: TGCGCCAGCAGCTGGGGAGCTTGGCAGCGGAGCTCCTACAATGAGCAGTTCTTC.

The chain joins TRBV18 to TRBJ2-1; D is perhaps TRBD2 (6 bases). This CDR3 is 15 amino acids long. Trimming shortened V by 6 bases and J by 5 bases, and 17 bases separated the two germline ends. The germline V gene has CDR1 KGHSH and CDR2 LQKENI. The CDR3 DNA reads as TGTGCCAGCTCCCAACCCGGGGGACGTCACAATGAGCAGTTCTTC. Translated: CASSQPGGRHNEQFF.

This clone appeared once. J is TRBJ2-2 and V is TRBV9, with TRBD2 matching 8 bases. CDR1 is SGDLS and CDR2 is YYNGEE in the germline V gene. V lost 0 bases, J lost 1 base, and 5 bases stayed unmatched. CDR3 length equals 17 residues. The CDR3 sequence: CASSVGVAGLNTGELFF. The CDR3 region has the DNA TGTGCCAGCAGCGTAGGGGTAGCGGGATTGAACACCGGGGAGCTGTTTTTT. The whole variable domain, filled in from reference TRBV9 and TRBJ2-2, reads DSGVTQTPKHLITATGQRVTLRCSPRSGDLSVYWYQQSLDQGLQFLIQYYNGEERAKGNILERFSAQQFPDLHSELNLSSLELGDSALYFCASSVGVAGLNTGELFFGEGSRLTVL.

This clone was detected only a few times. This chain's CDR3 is CASSQGGDGPVYGYTF. Written as DNA, the CDR3 is TGTGCCAGCAGCCAAGGGGGCGACGGTCCTGTCTATGGCTACACCTTC. The gene calls are TRBV4-2 and TRBJ1-2; a weak D match, TRBD1 (5 bases). Germline lookup yields CDR1 LGHNA and CDR2 YNFKEQ. This CDR3 region has 16 residues. Trimming left V 1 base short and J 4 bases short, with 16 bases between.

The V and J genes are TRBV6-5 and TRBJ2-1; the match to TRBD2 covers 7 bases. The CDR3 is 16 amino acids. CDR1 is MNHEY, CDR2 SVGAGI, per germline. The V segment lost 2 bases and the J segment 4 bases; nucleotides outside the gene matches: 8. The CDR3 DNA sequence: TGTGCCAGCAGTTACGGGGAGGGGTTGGGTTACAATGAGCAGTTCTTC. Its translation: CASSYGEGLGYNEQFF.

This sequence joins TRBV30 and TRBJ2-5; perhaps TRBD1 as D (5 bases). The V and J ends lost 2 bases and 4 bases respectively, with 17 bases between them. CDR1 is GTSNPN, CDR2 SVGIG, per germline (reference sequence). This CDR3 is built from 15 residues. The CDR3 loop is CAWSPPGYRRETQYF. The CDR3 DNA follows: TGTGCCTGGAGTCCCCCCGGCTACAGGCGAGAGACCCAGTACTTC. Drawing the rest from reference TRBV30 and TRBJ2-5, the complete variable domain is SQTIHQWPATLVQPVGSPLSLECTVEGTSNPNLYWYRQAAGRGLQLLFYSVGIGQISSEVPQNLSASRPQDRQFILSSKKLLLSDSGFYLCAWSPPGYRRETQYFGPGTRLLVL.

The chain has TRBV5-1 and TRBJ2-5; maybe TRBD2 (5 bases). Between the trimmed V and J ends, which lost 4 bases and 3 bases, there was a span of 13 bases. Germline CDR1 SGHRS, CDR2 YFSETQ. The CDR3 length is 14 residues. CDR3 amino acids: CASSNTGKKETQYF. The CDR3 DNA reads as TGCGCCAGCAGCAACACCGGGAAAAAAGAGACCCAGTACTTC.

The chain combines TRBV5-1 with TRBJ2-7; 10 nucleotides align to TRBD1. CDR3 length: 15 amino acids. CDR1 SGHRS and CDR2 YFSETQ come from the germline V gene. With V trimmed by 5 bases and J by 1 base, 6 bases remained unmatched. The CDR3 DNA reads as TGCGCCAGCAGGCAACCGGGACAGGGGTCCTACGAGCAGTACTTC. This sequence encodes CASRQPGQGSYEQYF.

As DNA, the CDR3 is TGCACAACGACCCGGGACAGGGAAGTAGATACGCAGTATTTT. It codes for CTTTRDREVDTQYF. V is TRBV1 and J is TRBJ2-3; the DNA was not used to check the table's D call, TRBD1. TRBV1 is an annotated pseudogene. This CDR3 has 14 amino acids.

This clone was seen only a few times. The junction differs from germline at one of its ends, possibly a read error. The chain carries TRBV30 and TRBJ1-4, with 9 positions matching TRBD1. Germline CDR1 is GTSNPN and CDR2 is SVGIG (reference sequence). The CDR3 totals 15 residues. CDR3 DNA sequence: TGTGCCTGGAGTGCACGGTCGGGGACAGGGAGTAGGAGGCTCTTT. Translating gives CAWSARSGTGSRRLF.

The chain combines TRBV5-1 with TRBJ1-2, with 7 bases identical to TRBD1. Per the germline V gene, CDR1 is SGHRS and CDR2 is YFSETQ. The V gene end was trimmed by 3 bases and the J gene end by 6 bases; junction bases not matched to a gene: 14. CDR3 length equals 16 residues. The DNA of the CDR3 is TGCGCCAGCAGCTATATGCTGGGGGGTAGGGGGCATGGCTACACCTTC. Amino acids: CASSYMLGGRGHGYTF.

CDR3 in DNA: TGTGCCAGTAGTAGGCCCGCAGGGCTCTATGGCTACACCTTC. It translates to CASSRPAGLYGYTF. This chain links TRBV19 with TRBJ1-2, with a tentative D call TRBD1 (5 bases). V lost 4 bases to trimming and J lost 4 bases, with 13 bases between them. Germline V gene sequence: CDR1 LNHDA, CDR2 SQIVND (reference sequence). The CDR3 length is 14 residues.

The J gene is TRBJ2-7, the V gene TRBV18; 11 bases match TRBD1. The CDR3 loop spans 16 amino acids. CDR1 is KGHSH and CDR2 is LQKENI in the germline V gene. J gave up 3 bases and V 3 bases, and 7 bases lay outside the gene matches. The CDR3 sequence: CASSPTGTGGNYEQYF. In DNA, the CDR3 is TGTGCCAGCTCACCTACAGGGACAGGGGGTAACTACGAGCAGTACTTC.

The chain is built from TRBV30 and TRBJ1-4; a weak D match, TRBD1 (5 bases). This CDR3 spans 17 amino acids. The V end lost 2 bases, the J end lost 0 bases, and 16 bases lay between the germline ends. Germline CDR1 is GTSNPN and CDR2 is SVGIG (reference sequence). The CDR3 sequence: CAWSRRRQGTTNEKLFF. The DNA for the CDR3 is TGTGCCTGGAGTAGGCGAAGGCAGGGAACAACTAATGAAAAACTGTTTTTT.

The chain links TRBV4-1 to TRBJ2-3; 12 nucleotides line up with TRBD2. V gave up 2 bases and J gave up 3 bases; unmatched junction bases: 3. The CDR3 consists of 16 residues. Germline V gene data show CDR1 as MGHRA and CDR2 as YSYEKL. This CDR3 is CASSQPSGRVTDTQYF. CDR3 bases: TGCGCCAGCAGCCAACCTAGCGGGAGGGTGACAGATACGCAGTATTTT.

With regard to this clone: This same CDR3 is encoded by further DNA sequences in the sample. The rearrangement links TRBV5-1 to TRBJ2-3; TRBD1 agrees at 8 bases. The CDR3 is 16 residues long. Germline-derived CDR1 and CDR2 are SGHRS and YFSETQ. V shed 0 bases, J shed 2 bases, and the junction held 5 bases outside the gene matches. The CDR3 spells CASSLGGQGYTDTQYF. As DNA, the CDR3 is TGCGCCAGCAGCTTGGGTGGACAGGGTTACACAGATACGCAGTATTTT.